What follows is one T cell receptor (beta chain) and its context. Its antigen remains unknown. Per the germline V gene, CDR1 is MNHEY and CDR2 is SVGAGI. The CDR3 loop spans 15 amino acids. V was pared by 2 bases and J by 8 bases, with 18 bases between. This specimen belongs to a study of post-analysis software for immune sequencing data. Study-level information: Relapsing-remitting, secondary progressive and progressive-relapsing forms made up the multiple sclerosis disease courses. Study results and limitations: Included in a set of 5 or 6 TRBV segments more frequent in patients than controls were TRBV5-6, TRBV5-1 and TRBV20-1. Samples made in the same batch grouped tightly together by F measure. There was significantly lower normalized Chao1 diversity in multiple sclerosis patients than in controls.

Unique-molecular-identifier-tagged TCR beta cDNA libraries were used. T cells numbering about 0.9 to 10 million yielded cDNA molecules that totaled about 500,000. TCRdb called the PCR reads again in MiXCR, with one record for every CDR3 protein. The sample carries 500,000 to 600,000 distinct CDR3 sequences, roughly 40% recorded once. The chain employs TRBV6-5 and TRBJ1-2; D is perhaps TRBD1 (5 bases). The sequence was collected from a girl aged 5 to 17 with multiple sclerosis. Input material: blood. The CDR3 here is CASSYLDKPRYGYTF. The CDR3 DNA is TGTGCCAGCAGTTACCTGGACAAACCCCGCTACGGCTACACCTTC.